The clone carrying this T cell receptor beta chain was found many times. Its specificity is unknown. TCR beta CDR3 region amplification was performed from RNA transcripts. Primed by the HTBI set, a first-round RT-PCR was run on the TCR CDR3. Each CDR3 protein is one row after TCRdb ran MiXCR on the multiplex PCR reads. Of some 460,000 distinct CDR3 sequences detected, 15% to 19% appear once; the ten largest clones hold approximately 14%. The data were obtained in a study of T cells in Graves' hyperthyroidism and ophthalmopathy. About the research overall: Specimen type is peripheral blood, collected at initial diagnosis prior to any treatment.

Per the germline V gene, CDR1 is DFQATT and CDR2 is SNEGSKA (reference sequence). CDR3 size: 16 residues. V trimming: 6 bases; J trimming: 2 bases; junction bases outside the gene matches: 15. Findings of the study overall: Blood samples included most of the expanded thyroid clonotypes exceeding 0.001.

Sample: blood. V and J are TRBV20-1 and TRBJ2-7, with 8 bases that match TRBD2. This sequence originates from a woman younger than 30 with Graves' hyperthyroidism. For the CDR3, the DNA is TGCAGTGCCCTAGGTGGAAAGCGGGGGCCTGCCTACGAGCAGTACTTC. Its protein product is CSALGGKRGPAYEQYF.